This entry concerns a single TCR beta chain. Its target is not known. The PCR employed 60 Vbeta primers together with 13 Jbeta primers. Sequenced by immunoSEQ multiplex PCR; TCRdb stores in-frame clones only, minus some. This table holds about 110,000 clones, about four fifths found once. The record originates from a study of cytomegalovirus exposure and HLA in healthy donors. Study in general: Clustering assigned 70% to 90% of the approximately 390 genotyped donors to the Caucasian-associated ancestry cluster.

The CDR3 sequence is 15 residues long. CDR1 MDHEN and CDR2 SYDVKM come from the germline V gene. The junction had 7 bases not matched to a gene; V was cut back by 6 bases and J by 5 bases. Study-level results: Reportedly, a later analysis found an Asian-associated ancestry cluster had fewer N-insertions than the approximately 700-donor mean. Apart from CMV serostatus, no immune exposure information was available.

The material sequenced was PBMCs. The chain couples TRBV28 to TRBJ1-2; 12 bases align to TRBD1. The sequence was obtained from an older woman in good health and CMV-seropositive. The CDR3 is CASSLVGQGAYGYTF. The CDR3 region has the DNA TGTGCCAGCAGCCTAGTGGGACAGGGGGCATATGGCTACACCTTC.